A selection of T cell receptor beta chains follows, all from one sample in a study of blood T cell repertoires in COVID-19. TCRdb's table, derived via immunoSEQ multiplex PCR, lists solely in-frame clones and lacks some. The table shows under 300,000 clones, with roughly 90% occurring only once. Sequenced sample: PBMCs or T cells enriched from blood (not recorded which). The receptors here all came from a woman between 35 and 50 years old who had recovered from COVID-19. The CDR3 runs from the conserved cysteine through the conserved F or W. D genes are given only for firm matches. Clone size, where shown, is once, few, many, or a class for clones that have expanded.

D gene	clone size	J gene	V gene	CDR3 protein	CDR3 DNA
TRBD1	NA	TRBJ1-2	TRBV11-2	CASSPWDSATPMAYTF	TGTGCCAGCAGCCCCTGGGACAGTGCAACCCCTATGGCCTACACCTTC
NA	NA	TRBJ2-7	TRBV4-3	CASSQDRNQVTEQYF	TGCGCCAGCAGCCAAGATAGGAATCAGGTCACCGAGCAGTACTTC
NA	NA	TRBJ1-1	TRBV5-1	CASSLYSGDTEAFF	TGCGCCAGCAGCTTGTATAGCGGGGACACTGAAGCTTTCTTT
NA	NA	TRBJ2-7	TRBV7-8	CASSLVGVRPYEQYF	TGTGCCAGCAGCTTAGTAGGGGTCCGGCCCTACGAGCAGTACTTC
TRBD2	once	TRBJ2-1	TRBV29-1	CSAGETSGEQFF	TGCAGCGCTGGGGAGACTAGCGGTGAGCAGTTCTTC
NA	once	TRBJ2-1	TRBV12-3/TRBV12-4	CASSHQGNEQFF	TGTGCCAGCAGTCACCAGGGTAATGAGCAGTTCTTC
TRBD1	NA	TRBJ2-3	TRBV29-1	CSVAIQGAGDTQYF	TGCAGCGTTGCCATACAGGGGGCTGGAGATACGCAGTATTTT
TRBD1	NA	TRBJ1-1	TRBV25-1	CASSPRDRVNTEAFF	TGTGCCAGCAGTCCACGGGACAGGGTGAACACTGAAGCTTTCTTT
TRBD2	NA	TRBJ2-5	TRBV5-1	CASSLRLAGGSQETQYF	TGCGCCAGCAGCTTGCGGTTAGCGGGGGGATCCCAAGAGACCCAGTACTTC
TRBD1	NA	TRBJ1-4	TRBV10-3	CAISTKGQGAFEKLFF	TGTGCCATCAGTACGAAAGGACAGGGGGCCTTCGAAAAACTGTTTTTT
NA	NA	TRBJ1-4	TRBV14	CASSLRDSPRGEKLFF	TGTGCCAGCAGCCTACGGGACTCCCCTCGGGGTGAAAAACTGTTTTTT
NA	NA	TRBJ1-3	TRBV14	CASSQDRASGNTIYF	TGTGCCAGCAGCCAAGACAGGGCCTCTGGAAACACCATATATTTT
TRBD1	NA	TRBJ2-4	TRBV11-1	CASSSDREINIQYF	TGTGCCAGCAGCTCCGACAGGGAGATCAACATTCAGTACTTC
TRBD1	NA	TRBJ2-5	TRBV7-8	CASSLPTGAQETQYF	TGTGCCAGCAGCTTACCCACAGGGGCGCAAGAGACCCAGTACTTC
TRBD2	NA	TRBJ2-1	TRBV5-1	CASRPAGDPDNEQFF	TGCGCCAGCCGGCCTGCGGGGGACCCCGACAATGAGCAGTTCTTC
TRBD2	NA	TRBJ2-3	TRBV5-4	CASSLGAGEDTQYF	TGTGCCAGCAGCTTGGGGGCGGGAGAAGATACGCAGTATTTT
TRBD2	NA	TRBJ2-3	TRBV2	CASSVGTSGRSTDTQYF	TGTGCCAGCAGTGTAGGGACTAGCGGGCGGAGCACAGATACGCAGTATTTT
NA	NA	TRBJ1-2	TRBV19	CASSISRASYGYTF	TGTGCCAGTAGTATCTCGAGGGCAAGCTATGGCTACACCTTC
NA	NA	TRBJ1-2	TRBV9	CASSAAGRGNYGYTF	TGTGCCAGCAGCGCGGCGGGAAGGGGTAACTATGGCTACACCTTC
TRBD1	once	TRBJ1-1	TRBV30	CAWTRNPGQAEAFF	TGTGCCTGGACCCGAAACCCGGGACAGGCAGAAGCTTTCTTT
TRBD1	NA	TRBJ2-7	TRBV4-1	CASSRPGQDYEQYF	TGCGCCAGCAGCCGACCGGGACAGGACTACGAGCAGTACTTC
TRBD1	NA	TRBJ2-2	TRBV11-2	CASSLGTGGTGELFF	TGTGCCAGCAGCTTGGGGACAGGGGGCACCGGGGAGCTGTTTTTT
TRBD1	once	TRBJ1-2	TRBV11-2	CASSQTGQGFYGYTF	TGTGCCAGCAGCCAGACCGGACAGGGGTTCTATGGCTACACCTTC
NA	NA	TRBJ2-2	TRBV30	CAWSPNRFKTGELFF	TGTGCCTGGAGTCCTAACAGGTTCAAGACCGGGGAGCTGTTTTTT
NA	NA	TRBJ1-4	TRBV5-3	CVEGDEKLFF	TGTGTCGAGGGGGATGAAAAACTGTTTTTT
TRBD1	NA	TRBJ1-2	TRBV12-3/TRBV12-4	CASSPTGARGYTF	TGTGCCAGCAGCCCGACAGGGGCCAGGGGCTACACCTTC
TRBD1	NA	TRBJ1-2	TRBV7-8	CASSLATGANYGYTF	TGTGCCAGCAGCTTAGCGACAGGGGCGAACTATGGCTACACCTTC
TRBD1	NA	TRBJ1-2	TRBV5-6	CASSPWGVNRGHGYTF	TGTGCCAGCAGCCCCTGGGGCGTAAACAGGGGGCATGGCTACACCTTC
TRBD2	NA	TRBJ2-1	TRBV6-2/TRBV6-3	CASSRSGSSYNEQFF	TGTGCCAGCAGTCGTAGCGGGAGCTCCTACAATGAGCAGTTCTTC
NA	NA	TRBJ2-6	TRBV29-1	CSVVTGKAGANVLTF	TGCAGCGTTGTAACAGGGAAGGCTGGGGCCAACGTCCTGACTTTC
NA	NA	TRBJ1-2	TRBV2	CARGAAENGYTF	TGTGCCAGAGGGGCGGCTGAAAATGGCTACACCTTC
NA	NA	TRBJ2-1	TRBV7-9	CASSLEAGGEQFF	TGTGCCAGCAGCTTAGAAGCCGGGGGTGAGCAGTTCTTC
NA	NA	TRBJ1-2	TRBV27	CASSFARYANYGYTF	TGTGCCAGCAGTTTCGCGAGGTATGCCAACTATGGCTACACCTTC
NA	NA	TRBJ2-6	TRBV2	CASTIQGFGANVLTF	TGTGCCAGCACGATACAGGGCTTTGGGGCCAACGTCCTGACTTTC
TRBD2	NA	TRBJ2-7	TRBV3-1/TRBV3-2	CASSQGGAGAYEQYF	TGTGCCAGCAGCCAAGGAGGCGCGGGAGCCTACGAGCAGTACTTC
NA	NA	TRBJ1-3	TRBV30	CAWSSRVSFGNTIYF	TGTGCCTGGAGTTCCCGGGTATCGTTTGGAAACACCATATATTTT
TRBD2	NA	TRBJ2-1	TRBV6-4	CASSEERGGPYNEQFF	TGTGCCAGCAGTGAGGAGCGGGGGGGCCCCTACAATGAGCAGTTCTTC
TRBD2	NA	TRBJ2-3	TRBV29-1	CSVRQGPSGSVTDTQYF	TGCAGCGTGAGACAGGGTCCTAGCGGGAGTGTAACAGATACGCAGTATTTT
TRBD1	NA	TRBJ1-2	TRBV11-2	CASSSRAEGTGGGYGYTF	TGTGCCAGCAGCTCAAGAGCCGAAGGGACAGGGGGCGGCTATGGCTACACCTTC
TRBD2	NA	TRBJ2-7	TRBV18	CASSPPTGGPGEQYF	TGTGCCAGCTCACCACCAACGGGAGGTCCCGGCGAGCAGTACTTC
NA	NA	TRBJ2-3	TRBV3-1/TRBV3-2	CASSRAVSGRTDTQYF	TGTGCCAGCAGCCGAGCCGTATCGGGTCGCACAGATACGCAGTATTTT
NA	few	TRBJ1-5	TRBV28	CASQAVSIGQPQHF	TGTGCCAGCCAAGCTGTGAGTATCGGTCAGCCCCAGCATTTT
TRBD1	NA	TRBJ1-5	TRBV5-8	CASSRTGRFFQPQHF	TGTGCCAGCAGCCGGACAGGGCGATTTTTTCAGCCCCAGCATTTT
NA	NA	TRBJ1-1	TRBV16	CASSHETEAFF	TGTGCCAGCAGCCATGAGACTGAAGCTTTCTTT
NA	NA	TRBJ1-5	TRBV3-1/TRBV3-2	CASSQDLNQPQHF	TGTGCCAGCAGCCAAGATTTAAATCAGCCCCAGCATTTT